The sequence of this T cell receptor beta chain was determined in a study of radiotherapy plus CTLA-4 blockade in lung cancer. Germline V gene data show CDR1 as MDHEN and CDR2 as SYDVKM. CDR3 length: 20 amino acids. The ends lost 5 bases at V and 6 bases at J; junction bases unmatched: 25. This table comes from immunoSEQ multiplex PCR, and its TCRdb copy is limited to in-frame clones, with some not included. Among roughly 75,000 clones listed, about 84% were seen once. The gene calls are TRBV28 and TRBJ2-7; 10 nucleotides line up with TRBD1. Sequencing was performed on peripheral blood, taken from a patient treated with radiotherapy plus ipilimumab. The receptor comes from a human donor with non-small cell lung cancer who had stable disease on radiotherapy plus ipilimumab. Here the CDR3 DNA reads TGTGCCAGCAGTCCAAAACCGGGACAGGGGACTAGAGGGGAGGGTAGCGAGCAGTACTTC. The encoded protein is CASSPKPGQGTRGEGSEQYF.